These 5 T cell receptor beta chains were sequenced from one sample in a study of post-analysis software for immune sequencing data. Antigen specificity for these receptors is unknown. Prepared libraries of TCR beta cDNA carried unique molecular identifiers. MiXCR, applied by TCRdb to the PCR reads, yields one record per CDR3 protein. The table lists 250,000 to 300,000 distinct CDR3 sequences, just over 35% of them singletons. Study-wide findings and caveats: Patients had higher frequencies than controls of five or six TRBV segments, including TRBV5-6, TRBV5-1 and TRBV20-1.

Material for sequencing was blood. All receptors come from a girl aged 10-17 years with multiple sclerosis.

This chain joins TRBV15 and TRBJ1-1, with D perhaps matching TRBD1 (6 bases). CDR3 length: 13 residues. Deletions cut 1 base from V and 11 bases from J, with 14 bases between. Germline V gene data show CDR1 as LNHNV and CDR2 as YYDKDF (reference sequence). The CDR3 DNA reads as TGTGCCACCAGCAGAGCCATGGACAGAGAGGCTTTCTTT. Translation: CATSRAMDREAFF.

This clonotype was found many times. This rearrangement joins TRBV6-5 to TRBJ1-4; 7 bases map to TRBD1. The germline V gene has CDR1 MNHEY and CDR2 SVGAGI. Trimming took 5 bases from V and 4 from J; bases not matched to a gene: 4. The CDR3 consists of 14 residues. CDR3 amino acids: CASSTRQGNEKLFF. The CDR3, as DNA: TGTGCCAGCAGTACGAGACAGGGTAATGAAAAACTGTTTTTT.

The chain carries TRBV6-5 and TRBJ1-5; unclear D gene. The V and J ends lost 6 bases and 2 bases respectively, with 8 bases between them. Germline CDR1 reads MNHEY; CDR2 reads SVGAGI. This CDR3 has 13 amino acids. CDR3 nucleotides: TGTGCCAGCAGGGCGGCCGGCAATCAGCCCCAGCATTTT. This sequence encodes CASRAAGNQPQHF.

This clonotype was observed many times. V gene TRBV5-1 combines with J gene TRBJ2-3; D possibly corresponds to TRBD1 (6 bases). The germline V gene encodes CDR1 SGHRS and CDR2 YFSETQ. This CDR3 has 15 residues. Trimming left V 0 bases short and J 3 bases short, with 11 bases between. CDR3 bases: TGCGCCAGCAGCTTGGAACAGGGTATAACAGATACGCAGTATTTT. Protein: CASSLEQGITDTQYF.

This clonotype was recorded at least ten times. This rearrangement joins TRBV15 to TRBJ2-5; a possible D gene is TRBD2 (5 bases). V was shortened by 0 bases and J by 9 bases, with 11 bases between the two germline ends. The CDR3 covers 13 residues. Germline assignment: CDR1 LNHNV and CDR2 YYDKDF (reference sequence). CDR3 sequence: CATSRDGSSAQYF. CDR3 nucleotide sequence: TGTGCCACCAGCAGAGATGGGAGCTCGGCCCAGTACTTC.